These T cell receptor beta chains were read from a single sample in a study of cytomegalovirus exposure and HLA in healthy donors. Sequencing used immunoSEQ multiplex PCR; TCRdb keeps in-frame clones, though not all of them. The table shows about 110,000 clones, with about 88% occurring only once. Sequencing input: PBMCs. The origin of the receptors is a woman aged 18-30 years in good health and CMV-seronegative. CDR3s include the opening cysteine and the closing phenylalanine or tryptophan. The D gene is left open where the match is weak. A clone size is listed for some rows: how often the clone was seen (once, few, many), or a class if it is expanded.

DNA: TGTGCCAGTAGTCTCCCTGGGACAGACCCTGGAAACACCATATATTTT
CDR3: CASSLPGTDPGNTIYF
J: TRBJ1-3
V: TRBV19
D: TRBD1
size: .

DNA: TGTGCCAGCAGTTCCGGGGTAGGCTCCTACGGGCAGTACTTC
CDR3: CASSSGVGSYGQYF
J: TRBJ2-7
V: TRBV28
D: .
size: .

DNA: TGTGCCAGACAGGAAGGAGATACGCAGTATTTT
CDR3: CARQEGDTQYF
J: TRBJ2-3
V: TRBV2
D: .
size: .

DNA: TGTGCCACGCGGACAGGGACCGGCTACACCTTC
CDR3: CATRTGTGYTF
J: TRBJ1-2
V: TRBV6-5
D: TRBD1
size: .

DNA: TGTGCCAGCAGCCCCCGTCGAGCGGGCTTCGACAATGAGCAGTTCTTC
CDR3: CASSPRRAGFDNEQFF
J: TRBJ2-1
V: TRBV7-2
D: .
size: .

DNA: TGTGCCAGCAGCTTAGGTTTTCCGGATGAAAAACTGTTTTTT
CDR3: CASSLGFPDEKLFF
J: TRBJ1-4
V: TRBV7-2
D: .
size: .

DNA: TGTGCCAGTAGTATACGCCCCGGAGCAGGGGCCCCCCTGCTAAGGAACACTGAAGCTTTCTTT
CDR3: CASSIRPGAGAPLLRNTEAFF
J: TRBJ1-1
V: TRBV19
D: .
size: .

DNA: TGTGCCACCAGTCGGACATCTGGGGCCAACGTCCTGACTTTC
CDR3: CATSRTSGANVLTF
J: TRBJ2-6
V: TRBV15
D: .
size: .

DNA: TGTGCCAGCAGTTTGTACACAGGGGATCAGCCCCAGCATTTT
CDR3: CASSLYTGDQPQHF
J: TRBJ1-5
V: TRBV6-5
D: TRBD1
size: .

DNA: TGTGCCAGCAGCACAGGGGTTGGAAACACCATATATTTT
CDR3: CASSTGVGNTIYF
J: TRBJ1-3
V: TRBV28
D: TRBD1
size: once

DNA: TGCGCCAGCAGCTTTATGTTTGCAGGAGAGACCCAGTACTTC
CDR3: CASSFMFAGETQYF
J: TRBJ2-5
V: TRBV5-1
D: .
size: .

DNA: TGTGCCAGCAGCCCTTCTAATGCTATGGGACAGGGGTATGGCTACACCTTC
CDR3: CASSPSNAMGQGYGYTF
J: TRBJ1-2
V: TRBV7-8
D: TRBD1
size: .

DNA: TGCGCCAGCAGCCCGACAGGGTCGTTCAATGAGCAGTTCTTC
CDR3: CASSPTGSFNEQFF
J: TRBJ2-1
V: TRBV4-3
D: TRBD1
size: .

DNA: TGCGCCAGCAGCCAAGATCTAAGGCAGGGGTACGAGCAGTACTTC
CDR3: CASSQDLRQGYEQYF
J: TRBJ2-7
V: TRBV4-1
D: .
size: .

DNA: TGTGCCAGCAGCCCGCGGGGATTCGTGAACACTGAAGCTTTCTTT
CDR3: CASSPRGFVNTEAFF
J: TRBJ1-1
V: TRBV7-2
D: .
size: .

DNA: TGTGCCAGCAGCTTATACGGGGGGAAGTTCGTTGGCTACACCTTC
CDR3: CASSLYGGKFVGYTF
J: TRBJ1-2
V: TRBV7-9
D: .
size: once

DNA: TGTGCCAGCAGTTACGTAGGGAGTGGGGCAGATACGCAGTATTTT
CDR3: CASSYVGSGADTQYF
J: TRBJ2-3
V: TRBV6-5
D: .
size: .

DNA: TGTGCCAGCAGCTTACAGGGCAATCAGCCCCAGCATTTT
CDR3: CASSLQGNQPQHF
J: TRBJ1-5
V: TRBV7-9
D: .
size: .

DNA: TGCGCCAGCAGCCTCTACCCCCTGGAGGGTGACAATGAGCAGTTCTTC
CDR3: CASSLYPLEGDNEQFF
J: TRBJ2-1
V: TRBV4-3
D: .
size: .

DNA: TGTGCCTGGAGCTCCGGGACTAGCGGGGGGAACTACGAGCAGTACTTC
CDR3: CAWSSGTSGGNYEQYF
J: TRBJ2-7
V: TRBV30
D: TRBD2
size: once

DNA: TGTGCCAGCAGGCGGGCGGGGAGGCAAGAGACCCAGTACTTC
CDR3: CASRRAGRQETQYF
J: TRBJ2-5
V: TRBV13
D: .
size: .

DNA: TGTGCCAGCAGCCTTAGAATCGAGGGAATAGGAGAGCAGTACTTC
CDR3: CASSLRIEGIGEQYF
J: TRBJ2-7
V: TRBV7-8
D: .
size: .